The 25 T cell receptor beta chains given below trace back to one sample, sequenced in a study of T cell responses to AZD1222 COVID-19 vaccine. The assay was immunoSEQ multiplex PCR, and TCRdb's table has in-frame clones only and misses some. Among about 120,000 clones listed, more than 75% were seen once. The starting material was peripheral blood, obtained on day 0 of AZD1222 vaccination. The receptors originated from an adult in good health.

The genes are TRBV25-1 and TRBJ1-6; D ambiguous. Trimming left V 2 bases short and J 8 bases short, with 4 bases between. The CDR3 is 12 amino acids. CDR1 MGHDK and CDR2 SYGVNS come from the germline V gene. This chain's CDR3 is CASSEPDSPLHF. CDR3 nucleotide sequence: TGTGCCAGCAGTGAACCGGATTCACCCCTCCACTTT.

The chain is built from TRBV5-1 and TRBJ1-2; D may be TRBD1 (5 bases). Germline CDR1 is SGHRS and CDR2 is YFSETQ. V lost 3 bases, J lost 3 bases, and 12 bases lay in between. The CDR3 spans 14 residues. The CDR3 here is CASSSGLHDYGYTF. The CDR3 nucleotides are TGCGCCAGCAGCTCGGGGCTCCACGACTATGGCTACACCTTC.

This clone is a singleton in its sample. This chain joins TRBV4-3 and TRBJ1-5; no clear D gene. V was shortened by 3 bases and J by 4 bases, with 4 bases between the two germline ends. There are 12 residues in the CDR3. Germline V gives CDR1 LGHNA, CDR2 YSLEER. The CDR3 sequence: CASSQGNQPQHF. For the CDR3, the DNA is TGCGCCAGCAGCCAGGGTAATCAGCCCCAGCATTTT.

This clone showed up just once. V gene TRBV5-1 combines with J gene TRBJ2-2; unclear D gene. Trimming pared 4 bases from V and 9 bases from J, leaving 16 bases between. The CDR3 consists of 14 residues. Germline-derived CDR1 and CDR2 are SGHRS and YFSETQ. The CDR3, as DNA: TGCGCCAGCAGCCCCCTCCCCCCGGCGAGGGAGCTGTTTTTT. Translated: CASSPLPPARELFF.

The chain couples TRBV9 to TRBJ2-6; D gene ambiguous. The V end lost 0 bases, the J end lost 0 bases, and 7 bases lay between the germline ends. This CDR3 has 16 amino acids. CDR1 and CDR2 from the germline V gene are SGDLS and YYNGEE. CDR3 DNA sequence: TGTGCCAGCAGCGTAGGGGGTAGCTCTGGGGCCAACGTCCTGACTTTC. Residues: CASSVGGSSGANVLTF. The whole variable domain, remainder taken from reference TRBV9 and TRBJ2-6, is DSGVTQTPKHLITATGQRVTLRCSPRSGDLSVYWYQQSLDQGLQFLIQYYNGEERAKGNILERFSAQQFPDLHSELNLSSLELGDSALYFCASSVGGSSGANVLTFGAGSRLTVL.

This rearrangement joins TRBV12-3 or TRBV12-4 to TRBJ1-2; D ambiguous. V lost 10 bases to trimming and J lost 4 bases, with 13 bases between them. The CDR3 loop spans 12 amino acids. CDR3 region: CATSPGGYGYTF. CDR3 bases: TGTGCCACCTCCCCCGGTGGCTATGGCTACACCTTC.

The chain employs TRBV27 and TRBJ1-5, with D unclear. The V and J ends lost 3 bases and 0 bases respectively, with 9 bases between them. Germline V gene lookup returns CDR1 MNHEY and CDR2 SMNVEV (reference sequence). The CDR3 totals 15 residues. The chain's CDR3 is CASSLRGFSNQPQHF. CDR3 DNA: TGTGCCAGCAGTTTGCGTGGGTTTAGCAATCAGCCCCAGCATTTT.

This clone was counted once. The chain is built from TRBV27 and TRBJ2-7; a weak D match, TRBD2 (5 bases). From germline, CDR1 is MNHEY and CDR2 SMNVEV (reference sequence). The CDR3 loop spans 13 amino acids. The V and J ends lost 4 bases and 0 bases respectively, with 7 bases between them. The CDR3 region has the DNA TGTGCCAGCAGTTGGACTCACTCCTACGAGCAGTACTTC. This encodes CASSWTHSYEQYF.

The chain links TRBV30 to TRBJ1-4; 7 nucleotides match TRBD1. The CDR3 sequence is 13 residues long. The germline CDR1 and CDR2 sequences are GTSNPN and SVGIG (reference sequence). With 6 bases clipped from V and 4 bases from J, the junction kept 5 bases outside the gene matches. The CDR3 region has the DNA TGTGCCTGCACGGGACAGTATAATGAAAAACTGTTTTTT. This codes for CACTGQYNEKLFF.

This chain's CDR3 is CASSLVAGELFF. CDR3 in DNA: TGTGCCAGCAGCCTCGTGGCCGGGGAGCTGTTTTTT. The V gene is TRBV9, the J gene TRBJ2-2; D is unclear. Looked up from germline, CDR1 is SGDLS and CDR2 is YYNGEE. With 4 bases removed from V and 6 bases from J, the gap between germline ends came to 7 bases. The length of the CDR3 is 12 residues.

The V call is TRBV7-9, the J call TRBJ1-2; 8 nucleotides line up with TRBD1. CDR1 and CDR2 from the germline V gene are SEHNR and FQNEAQ (reference sequence). The ends lost 8 bases at V and 8 bases at J; junction bases unmatched: 4. CDR3 length: 11 residues. The CDR3 DNA reads as TGTGCCAGCGGCAGGGGGCTCGGCTACACCTTC. It yields the protein CASGRGLGYTF.

The chain carries TRBV12-3 or TRBV12-4 and TRBJ2-7, with D perhaps matching TRBD1 (6 bases). V shed 6 bases and J shed 4 bases, with 13 bases lying between them. The CDR3 runs to 13 residues. The CDR3 loop reads CASRLTGKYEQYF. As DNA, the CDR3 is TGTGCCAGCAGACTTACAGGGAAGTACGAGCAGTACTTC.

The chain carries TRBV27 and TRBJ2-7; D possibly matches TRBD1 or TRBD2 (7 bases each). The CDR3 totals 14 residues. The ends were cut back, 7 bases at V and 1 base at J, with 14 bases in the middle. The germline V gene has CDR1 MNHEY and CDR2 SMNVEV (reference sequence). This CDR3 reads CASTPGGGSYEQYF. DNA of the CDR3: TGTGCCAGCACCCCAGGGGGAGGGTCCTACGAGCAGTACTTC.

The chain employs TRBV7-8 and TRBJ1-6, with 7 bases aligning to TRBD1. Germline CDR1 reads SGHVS; CDR2 reads FQNEAQ. The CDR3 contains 17 residues. Trimming cost V 1 base and J 0 bases; bases outside gene matches: 3. The CDR3 coding sequence is TGTGCCAGCAGCTTAGGGACAGGCGGCTCCTATAATTCACCCCTCCACTTT. Translating gives CASSLGTGGSYNSPLHF.

The chain carries TRBV7-8 and TRBJ1-1; maybe TRBD1 (5 bases). Germline V CDR1 and CDR2: SGHVS, FQNEAQ. Trimming cost V 3 bases and J 1 base, with 18 bases left between them. The CDR3 is made up of 17 amino acids. CDR3 protein: CASSFPGRTLKNTEAFF. In nucleotides, the CDR3 is TGTGCCAGCAGCTTCCCGGGACGGACACTGAAGAACACTGAAGCTTTCTTT.

This rearrangement joins TRBV27 to TRBJ2-1, with TRBD2 as a possible D gene (5 bases). V was clipped by 0 bases and J by 4 bases, with 10 bases between them. Looked up from germline, CDR1 is MNHEY and CDR2 is SMNVEV (reference sequence). The CDR3 loop spans 15 amino acids. This chain's CDR3 is CASSLSRAVYNEQFF. CDR3 nucleotides: TGTGCCAGCAGTTTATCGAGGGCAGTTTACAATGAGCAGTTCTTC.

This chain connects TRBV9 to TRBJ2-7, with D possibly being TRBD1 (6 bases). The CDR3 is 16 amino acids. The V gene's germline CDR1 is SGDLS and CDR2 YYNGEE. Trimming cost V 0 bases and J 0 bases, with 13 bases left between them. The CDR3 sequence: CASSVEQGSISYEQYF. The CDR3 DNA reads TGTGCCAGCAGCGTAGAGCAGGGGTCCATCTCCTACGAGCAGTACTTC.

In the case of this clone: Other DNA sequences in the sample encode the same CDR3. This chain links TRBV5-1 with TRBJ2-1; the match to TRBD2 covers 10 bases. This CDR3 is 15 amino acids long. J lost 4 bases, V lost 4 bases, and 5 bases had no gene match. Germline V gene lookup returns CDR1 SGHRS and CDR2 YFSETQ. The CDR3 DNA follows: TGCGCCAGCAGCCGAGGACTAGCGGTTTACAATGAGCAGTTCTTC. Its translation is CASSRGLAVYNEQFF.

The chain couples TRBV30 to TRBJ1-1; perhaps TRBD1 as D (5 bases). V was pared by 0 bases and J by 4 bases, with 15 bases between. Germline values: CDR1 GTSNPN, CDR2 SVGIG (reference sequence). The length of the CDR3 is 15 residues. In nucleotides, the CDR3 is TGTGCCTGGAGTGTTGGTATCGGGGGTGCCACTGAAGCTTTCTTT. It is translated as CAWSVGIGGATEAFF.

The CDR3 is CASSDLRWNSPLHF. CDR3 bases: TGTGCCAGCAGTGATTTGCGTTGGAATTCACCCCTCCACTTT. The V and J genes are TRBV6-1 and TRBJ1-6, with D unclear. CDR3 length: 14 residues. V was shortened by 3 bases and J by 7 bases, with 10 bases between the two germline ends. Germline V gives CDR1 MNHNS, CDR2 SASEGT.

The chain employs TRBV18 and TRBJ2-7; TRBD1 aligns across 7 bases. V was clipped by 3 bases and J by 2 bases; unmatched bases: 7. Germline lookup yields CDR1 KGHSH and CDR2 LQKENI. This CDR3 is built from 15 residues. Here the CDR3 reads CASSPRQGIAYEQYF. The CDR3 bases are TGTGCCAGCTCACCCCGACAGGGAATAGCCTACGAGCAGTACTTC. Filled out from reference TRBV18 and TRBJ2-7, the complete variable domain reads NAGVMQNPRHLVRRRGQEARLRCSPMKGHSHVYWYRQLPEEGLKFMVYLQKENIIDESGMPKERFSAEFPKEGPSILRIQQVVRGDSAAYFCASSPRQGIAYEQYFGPGTRLTVT.

The chain has TRBV7-9 and TRBJ2-1; D possibly uses TRBD1 or TRBD2 (6 bases each). The V gene's germline CDR1 is SEHNR and CDR2 FQNEAQ (reference sequence). The CDR3 is 11 residues long. The V gene lost 4 bases and the J gene lost 15 bases, with 13 bases spanning the gap. CDR3 sequence (DNA): TGTGCCAGCAGCTGGGGGGCGGCCCCGTTCTTC. Protein: CASSWGAAPFF.

This clone came up once. The chain has TRBV11-2 and TRBJ2-7, with a tentative D call TRBD2 (5 bases). With 1 base removed from V and 9 bases from J, the gap between germline ends came to 16 bases. Germline lookup yields CDR1 SGHAT and CDR2 FQNNGV. The CDR3 covers 14 residues. DNA for the CDR3: TGTGCCAGCAGCTTAGCTAGCCGTCTCGTCGCGCAGTACTTC. It translates to CASSLASRLVAQYF.

This sequence joins TRBV7-3 and TRBJ1-1; 11 bases align to TRBD1. Unmatched junction bases numbered 5, after V lost 4 bases and J lost 4 bases. The CDR3 totals 15 residues. CDR1 is SGHTA and CDR2 is FQGTGA in the germline V gene. CDR3 sequence reads: CASSSRTGGVTEAFF. The CDR3 DNA reads TGTGCCAGCAGCTCCCGGACAGGGGGCGTCACTGAAGCTTTCTTT.

The chain links TRBV27 to TRBJ1-5; unclear D gene. This CDR3 is 13 amino acids long. The germline V gene has CDR1 MNHEY and CDR2 SMNVEV (reference sequence). Trimming removed 5 bases at V and 10 bases at J, with 15 bases between. CDR3 sequence reads: CASSLAGESPQHF. The CDR3 coding sequence is TGTGCCAGCAGTCTCGCCGGGGAAAGTCCCCAGCATTTT.